This T cell receptor beta chain was identified during a study of T cells in Graves' hyperthyroidism and ophthalmopathy. Authors of the study amplified TCR beta CDR3 regions from RNA transcripts. The TCR CDR3 was amplified in a first-round RT-PCR using the HTBI primer set. TCRdb analysed the multiplex PCR reads with MiXCR anew, one entry per CDR3 protein. The sample shows roughly 570,000 distinct CDR3 sequences, about 43% of them seen only once. Uncontrolled infection, other autoimmune disease, pregnancy or lactation barred patients from enrollment. Together with thyroid ultrasound, orbital computed tomography, serum thyroxine and TRAb, clinical symptoms were used for diagnoses. As for this clonotype: Antigen unknown.

Study conclusions and caveats: A model using 13 V-J features told ophthalmopathy apart from stable hyperthyroidism. Most expanded thyroid clonotypes above 0.001 also appeared in blood.

The CDR3 has 14 residues. Germline V gives CDR1 MNHNS, CDR2 SASEGT. With 6 bases removed from V and 4 bases from J, the gap between germline ends came to 15 bases. This clonotype was obtained from an adult woman with Graves' disease, either hyperthyroidism or ophthalmopathy (not recorded which). The sample comprised peripheral blood or thyroid tissue (not recorded which). V is TRBV6-1 and J is TRBJ1-1; tentatively, D is TRBD1 (6 bases). The DNA of the CDR3 is TGTGCCAGCAGCTTGGCCACAGGGAGCACTGAAGCTTTCTTT. As protein: CASSLATGSTEAFF.